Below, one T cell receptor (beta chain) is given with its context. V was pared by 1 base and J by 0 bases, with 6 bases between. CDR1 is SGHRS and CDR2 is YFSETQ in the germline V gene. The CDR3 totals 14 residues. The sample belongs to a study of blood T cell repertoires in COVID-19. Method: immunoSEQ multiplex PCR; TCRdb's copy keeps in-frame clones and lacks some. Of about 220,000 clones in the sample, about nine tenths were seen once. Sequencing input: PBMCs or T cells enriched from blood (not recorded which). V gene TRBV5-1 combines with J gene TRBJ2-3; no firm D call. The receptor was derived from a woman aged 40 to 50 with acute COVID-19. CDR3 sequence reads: CASSLLQSTDTQYF. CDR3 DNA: TGCGCCAGCAGCTTGCTTCAGAGCACAGATACGCAGTATTTT.